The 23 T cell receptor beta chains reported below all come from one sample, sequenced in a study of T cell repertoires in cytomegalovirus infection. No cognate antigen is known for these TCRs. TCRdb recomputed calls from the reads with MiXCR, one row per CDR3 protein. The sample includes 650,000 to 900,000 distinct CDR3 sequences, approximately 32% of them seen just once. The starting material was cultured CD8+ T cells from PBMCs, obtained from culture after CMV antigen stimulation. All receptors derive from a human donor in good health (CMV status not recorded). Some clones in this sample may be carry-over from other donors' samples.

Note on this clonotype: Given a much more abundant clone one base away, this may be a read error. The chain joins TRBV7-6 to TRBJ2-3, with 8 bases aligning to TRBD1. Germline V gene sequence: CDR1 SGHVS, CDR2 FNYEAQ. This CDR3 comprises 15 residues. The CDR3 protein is CANSSQGVGTDTQYF. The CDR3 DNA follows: TGTGCCAACAGCTCACAGGGGGTTGGCACAGATACGCAGTATTTT.

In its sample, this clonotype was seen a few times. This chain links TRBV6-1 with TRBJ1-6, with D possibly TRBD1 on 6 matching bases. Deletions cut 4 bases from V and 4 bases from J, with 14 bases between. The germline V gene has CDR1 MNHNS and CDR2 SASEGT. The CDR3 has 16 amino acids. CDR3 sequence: CASSVDRRPYNSPLHF. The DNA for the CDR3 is TGTGCCAGCAGTGTGGACAGAAGACCATATAATTCACCCCTCCACTTT.

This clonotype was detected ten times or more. The CDR3 reads CASKVGYTEAFF. CDR3 in DNA: TGTGCCAGCAAAGTCGGATACACTGAAGCTTTCTTT. The chain is built from TRBV7-9 and TRBJ1-1; D unresolved. There are 12 residues in the CDR3. Per germline, CDR1 SEHNR and CDR2 FQNEAQ (reference sequence). Trimming took 7 bases from V and 3 from J, leaving 9 bases between them.

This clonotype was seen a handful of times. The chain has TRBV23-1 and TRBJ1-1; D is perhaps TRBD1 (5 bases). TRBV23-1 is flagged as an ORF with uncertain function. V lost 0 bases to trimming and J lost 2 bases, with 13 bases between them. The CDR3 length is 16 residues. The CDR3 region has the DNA TGCGCCAGCAGTCAATCGGAAGGGGAATTCAACACTGAAGCTTTCTTT. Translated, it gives CASSQSEGEFNTEAFF.

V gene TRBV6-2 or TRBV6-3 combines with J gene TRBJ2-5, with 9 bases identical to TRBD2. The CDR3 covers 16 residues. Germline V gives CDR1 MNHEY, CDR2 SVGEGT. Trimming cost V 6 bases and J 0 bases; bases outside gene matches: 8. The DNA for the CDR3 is TGTGCCAGCAGCTCAAGACTAGCGGTGTACCAAGAGACCCAGTACTTC. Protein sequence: CASSSRLAVYQETQYF.

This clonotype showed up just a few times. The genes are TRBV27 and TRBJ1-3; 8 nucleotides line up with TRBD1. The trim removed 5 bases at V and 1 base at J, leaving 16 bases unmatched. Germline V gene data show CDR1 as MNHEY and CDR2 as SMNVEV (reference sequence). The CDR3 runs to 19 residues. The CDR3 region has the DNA TGTGCCAGCAGTCCAATAAGGCAGGGGGCCAATTGGTCTGGAAACACCATATATTTT. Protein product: CASSPIRQGANWSGNTIYF.

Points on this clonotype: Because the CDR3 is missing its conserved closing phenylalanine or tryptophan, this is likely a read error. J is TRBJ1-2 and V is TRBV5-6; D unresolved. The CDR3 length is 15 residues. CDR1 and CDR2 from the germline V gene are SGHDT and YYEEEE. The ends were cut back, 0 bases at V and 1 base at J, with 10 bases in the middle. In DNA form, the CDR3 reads TGTGCCAGCAGCTTGGGAGTGCTAGTTAACTATGGCTACACCATC. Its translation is CASSLGVLVNYGYTI.

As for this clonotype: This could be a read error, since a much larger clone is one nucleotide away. In DNA, the CDR3 is TGTGCCAGCAGTTTGGGGCTAGCCTTCTACAAAGAGCAGTTCTTC. This codes for CASSLGLAFYKEQFF. The chain has TRBV27 and TRBJ2-1, with D perhaps TRBD1 or TRBD2 (5 bases each). CDR3 length: 15 residues. Germline V gene lookup returns CDR1 MNHEY and CDR2 SMNVEV (reference sequence).

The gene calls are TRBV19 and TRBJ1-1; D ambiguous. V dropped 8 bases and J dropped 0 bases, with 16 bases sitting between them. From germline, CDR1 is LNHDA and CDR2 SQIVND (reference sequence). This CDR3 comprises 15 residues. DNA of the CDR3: TGTGCCAGTCCACCGAGGGAAGACATGAACACTGAAGCTTTCTTT. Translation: CASPPREDMNTEAFF.

CDR3: CASSTTGIPTYEQYF. DNA of the CDR3: TGTGCCAGCAGTACGACAGGGATCCCCACCTACGAGCAGTACTTC. This chain connects TRBV12-3 or TRBV12-4 to TRBJ2-7; 7 bases are a match to TRBD1. The CDR3 contains 15 residues. V dropped 5 bases and J dropped 2; count of bases not matched to a gene: 9.

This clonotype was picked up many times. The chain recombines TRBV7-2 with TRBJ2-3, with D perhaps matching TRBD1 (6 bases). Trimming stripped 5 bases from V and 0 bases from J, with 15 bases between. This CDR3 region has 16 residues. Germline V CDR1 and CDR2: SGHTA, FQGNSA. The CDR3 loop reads CASSPYYRESTDTQYF. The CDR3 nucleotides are TGTGCCAGCAGCCCCTACTACAGGGAAAGCACAGATACGCAGTATTTT.

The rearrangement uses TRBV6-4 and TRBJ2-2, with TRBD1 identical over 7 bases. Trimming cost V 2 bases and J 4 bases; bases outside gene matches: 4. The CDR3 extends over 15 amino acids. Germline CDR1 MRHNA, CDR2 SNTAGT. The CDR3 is CASSDRTGITGELFF. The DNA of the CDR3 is TGTGCCAGCAGTGACAGGACAGGTATCACCGGGGAGCTGTTTTTT.

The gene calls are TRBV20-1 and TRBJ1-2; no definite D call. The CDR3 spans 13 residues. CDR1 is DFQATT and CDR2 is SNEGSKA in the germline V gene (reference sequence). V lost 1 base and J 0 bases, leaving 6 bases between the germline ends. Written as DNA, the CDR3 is TGCAGTGCTAGAGCACCTACTAACTATGGCTACACCTTC. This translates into CSARAPTNYGYTF.

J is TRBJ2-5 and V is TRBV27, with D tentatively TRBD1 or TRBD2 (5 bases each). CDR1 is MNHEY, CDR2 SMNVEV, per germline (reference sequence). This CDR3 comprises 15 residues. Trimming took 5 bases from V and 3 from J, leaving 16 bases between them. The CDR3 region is CASSIFTGTKETQYF. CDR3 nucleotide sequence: TGTGCCAGCAGTATATTCACCGGGACGAAAGAGACCCAGTACTTC.

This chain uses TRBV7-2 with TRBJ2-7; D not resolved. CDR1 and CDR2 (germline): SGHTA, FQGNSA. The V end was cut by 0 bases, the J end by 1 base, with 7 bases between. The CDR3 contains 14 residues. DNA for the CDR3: TGTACCAGCAGCTTAGCGGGGTGGTCCTACGAGCAGTACTTC. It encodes CTSSLAGWSYEQYF. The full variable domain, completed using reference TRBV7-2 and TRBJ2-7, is GAGVSQSPSNKVTEKGKDVELRCDPISGHTALYWYRQSLGQGLEFLIYFQGNSAPDKSGLPSDRFSAERTGGSVSTLTIQRTQQEDSAVYLCTSSLAGWSYEQYFGPGTRLTVT.

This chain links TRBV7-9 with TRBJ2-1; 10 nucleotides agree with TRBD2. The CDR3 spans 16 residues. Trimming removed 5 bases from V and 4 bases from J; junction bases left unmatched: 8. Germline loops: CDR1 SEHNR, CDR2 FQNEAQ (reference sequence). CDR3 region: CASSTIAGGQYNEQFF. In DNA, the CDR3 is TGTGCCAGCAGCACAATAGCGGGGGGCCAATACAATGAGCAGTTCTTC.

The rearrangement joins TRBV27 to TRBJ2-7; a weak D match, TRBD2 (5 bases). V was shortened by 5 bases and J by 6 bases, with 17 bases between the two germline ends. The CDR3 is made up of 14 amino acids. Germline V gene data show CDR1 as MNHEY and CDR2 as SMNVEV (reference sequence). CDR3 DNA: TGTGCCAGCAGTCCCGTCGCGAGGGTAACCGAGCAGTACTTC. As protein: CASSPVARVTEQYF.

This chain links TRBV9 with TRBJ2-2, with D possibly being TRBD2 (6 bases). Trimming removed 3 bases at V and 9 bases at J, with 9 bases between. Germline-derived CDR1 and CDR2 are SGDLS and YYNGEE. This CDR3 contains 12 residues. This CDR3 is CASSAGDRELFF. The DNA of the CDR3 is TGTGCCAGCAGCGCGGGGGATCGGGAGCTGTTTTTT.

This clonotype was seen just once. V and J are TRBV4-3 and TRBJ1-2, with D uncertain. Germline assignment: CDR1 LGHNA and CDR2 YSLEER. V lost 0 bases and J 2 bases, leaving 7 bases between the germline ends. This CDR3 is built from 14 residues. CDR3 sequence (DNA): TGCGCCAGCAGCCAAGACAGGAGAAACTATGGCTACACCTTC. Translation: CASSQDRRNYGYTF.

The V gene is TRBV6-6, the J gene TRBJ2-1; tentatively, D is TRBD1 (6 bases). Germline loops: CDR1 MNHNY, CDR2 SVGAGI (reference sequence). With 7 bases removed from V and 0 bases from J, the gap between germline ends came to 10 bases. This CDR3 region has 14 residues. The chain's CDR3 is CASTGTSSYNEQFF. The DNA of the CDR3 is TGTGCCAGCACTGGGACATCCTCCTACAATGAGCAGTTCTTC.

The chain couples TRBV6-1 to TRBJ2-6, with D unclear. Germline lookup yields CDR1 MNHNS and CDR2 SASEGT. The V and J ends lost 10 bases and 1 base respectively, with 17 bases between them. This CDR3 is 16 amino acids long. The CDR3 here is CAIPSVGSSGANVLTF. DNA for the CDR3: TGTGCCATACCATCAGTGGGCAGTTCTGGGGCCAACGTCCTGACTTTC.

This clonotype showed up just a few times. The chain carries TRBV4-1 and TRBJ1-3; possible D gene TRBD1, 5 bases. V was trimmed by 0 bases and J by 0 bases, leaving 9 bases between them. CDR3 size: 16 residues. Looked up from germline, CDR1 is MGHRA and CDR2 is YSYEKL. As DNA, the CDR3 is TGCGCCAGCAGCCAAGATGGGGGGTCCTCTGGAAACACCATATATTTT. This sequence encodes CASSQDGGSSGNTIYF.

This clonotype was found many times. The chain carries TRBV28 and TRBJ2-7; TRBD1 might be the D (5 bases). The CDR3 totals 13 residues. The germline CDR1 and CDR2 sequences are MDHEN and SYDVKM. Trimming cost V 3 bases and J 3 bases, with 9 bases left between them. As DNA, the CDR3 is TGTGCCAGCAGTTTTGGGGCAGGCTACGAGCAGTACGTC. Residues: CASSFGAGYEQYV.